These 27 T cell receptor beta chains share one sample of origin, sequenced in a study of CD8+ T cells in alopecia areata. Extraction and reverse transcription of RNA yielded cDNA as the sequencing template. Repertoires were generated with immunoSEQ multiplex PCR, while TCRdb's copy carries only in-frame clones and drops some. This table has 160,000 or so clones, 58% appearing once. Treatment given: oral pan-JAK inhibitor, 5-10 mg twice daily. The sample here was CD4+ T cells sorted from blood, taken between weeks 55 and 65, from a patient treated with tofacitinib. These receptors were collected from a human donor with alopecia areata.

This rearrangement joins TRBV30 to TRBJ1-2; D remains ambiguous. Germline values: CDR1 GTSNPN, CDR2 SVGIG (reference sequence). V lost 2 bases, J lost 4 bases, and 17 bases lay in between. The CDR3 spans 15 residues. CDR3 coding DNA: TGTGCCTGGAGTCCGTCATCCCGATCCTTCTATGGCTACACCTTC. This encodes CAWSPSSRSFYGYTF.

This chain links TRBV5-1 with TRBJ2-6; unclear D gene. Germline V gene sequence: CDR1 SGHRS, CDR2 YFSETQ. V dropped 0 bases and J dropped 0 bases, with 7 bases sitting between them. This CDR3 is 16 amino acids long. CDR3 region: CASSLGDSSGANVLTF. In DNA, the CDR3 is TGCGCCAGCAGCTTGGGAGACTCCTCTGGGGCCAACGTCCTGACTTTC.

This clone was counted a few times. The chain employs TRBV5-1 and TRBJ2-3; 7 nucleotides agree with TRBD1. V was pared by 4 bases and J by 0 bases, with 5 bases of the junction left unmatched. This CDR3 spans 15 amino acids. Germline assignment: CDR1 SGHRS and CDR2 YFSETQ. The CDR3 reads CASSSTGASTDTQYF. CDR3 bases: TGCGCCAGCAGCAGTACAGGGGCAAGCACAGATACGCAGTATTTT.

This clone was counted between two and nine times. Within the sample, other DNA sequences also encode this same CDR3. The chain employs TRBV30 and TRBJ2-1; D remains ambiguous. CDR1 is GTSNPN and CDR2 is SVGIG in the germline V gene (reference sequence). Deletions cut 3 bases from V and 8 bases from J, with 5 bases between. The CDR3 runs 10 residues. The CDR3 nucleotides are TGTGCCTGGAGCGGTTATGAGCAGTTCTTC. Protein sequence: CAWSGYEQFF. The full variable domain, in which reference TRBV30 and TRBJ2-1 provide the parts outside the CDR3, is SQTIHQWPATLVQPVGSPLSLECTVEGTSNPNLYWYRQAAGRGLQLLFYSVGIGQISSEVPQNLSASRPQDRQFILSSKKLLLSDSGFYLCAWSGYEQFFGPGTRLTVL.

The table lists this clone with a few counts. The rearrangement uses TRBV7-2 and TRBJ1-1; D uncertain. The CDR3 runs 13 residues. Per the germline V gene, CDR1 is SGHTA and CDR2 is FQGNSA. The V and J ends lost 1 base and 9 bases respectively, with 12 bases between them. The CDR3 DNA reads TGTGCCAGCAGCTTAGTTCAGCAGGAAAAAGCTTTCTTT. Translation gives CASSLVQQEKAFF.

Only one count was recorded for this clone. This chain connects TRBV30 to TRBJ2-7, with 7 bases identical to TRBD1. The ends lost 5 bases at V and 4 bases at J; junction bases unmatched: 11. Germline V gives CDR1 GTSNPN, CDR2 SVGIG (reference sequence). The CDR3 extends over 14 amino acids. The CDR3 region is CAWVARDRSYEQYF. The DNA for the CDR3 is TGTGCCTGGGTCGCCCGGGACAGATCTTACGAGCAGTACTTC.

The V and J genes are TRBV27 and TRBJ2-7; D ambiguous. Trimming left V 0 bases short and J 0 bases short, with 3 bases between. In germline, CDR1 is MNHEY, CDR2 SMNVEV (reference sequence). CDR3 size: 13 residues. CDR3 loop: CASSLSVSYEQYF. CDR3 nucleotides: TGTGCCAGCAGTTTATCAGTCTCCTACGAGCAGTACTTC.

The chain links TRBV25-1 to TRBJ1-6; D may be TRBD1 (5 bases). The CDR3 extends over 15 amino acids. V lost 3 bases to trimming and J lost 9 bases, with 15 bases between them. Germline V lookup: CDR1 MGHDK, CDR2 SYGVNS. DNA of the CDR3: TGTGCCAGCAGTGATAACAGGAGGCTCGGTTCACCCCTCCACTTT. As protein: CASSDNRRLGSPLHF. Full variable domain (missing parts from reference TRBV25-1 and TRBJ1-6): EADIYQTPRYLVIGTGKKITLECSQTMGHDKMYWYQQDPGMELHLIHYSYGVNSTEKGDLSSESTVSRIRTEHFPLTLESARPSHTSQYLCASSDNRRLGSPLHFGNGTRLTVT.

The chain carries TRBV11-2 and TRBJ2-3; D is possibly TRBD1 or TRBD2 (5 bases each). The CDR3 spans 18 residues. Germline CDR1 and CDR2: SGHAT and FQNNGV. The germline V and J ends were trimmed by 3 bases and 1 base, with 20 bases remaining between them. The CDR3, as DNA: TGTGCCAGCAGCTTGGGAATCTCCTGGGGACCTGGCACAGATACGCAGTATTTT. The encoded protein is CASSLGISWGPGTDTQYF.

V is TRBV19 and J is TRBJ1-6, with D perhaps TRBD1 (6 bases). CDR3 length: 14 residues. V was shortened by 3 bases and J by 5 bases, with 8 bases between the two germline ends. The V gene's germline CDR1 is LNHDA and CDR2 SQIVND (reference sequence). The CDR3 DNA sequence: TGTGCCAGTAGTATGGACAGAGATAATTCACCCCTCCACTTT. Amino acids: CASSMDRDNSPLHF.

The chain joins TRBV29-1 to TRBJ2-7; 9 bases align to TRBD1. V shed 2 bases, J shed 6 bases, and the junction held 8 bases outside the gene matches. CDR1 is SQVTM and CDR2 is ANQGSEA in the germline V gene. This CDR3 has 14 amino acids. The DNA of the CDR3 is TGCAGCGTTGAACTCGGGACAGGGTTTGGCGAGCAGTACTTC. The encoded protein is CSVELGTGFGEQYF.

This clone was seen a single time. The J gene is TRBJ1-1, the V gene TRBV30, with D perhaps TRBD1 (5 bases). CDR3 length: 16 amino acids. The V end was cut by 2 bases, the J end by 3 bases, with 19 bases between. Germline assignment: CDR1 GTSNPN and CDR2 SVGIG (reference sequence). Written as DNA, the CDR3 is TGTGCCTGGAGTTCCCCTCTTTTTTCAGGGCACACTGAAGCTTTCTTT. Protein product: CAWSSPLFSGHTEAFF.

V and J are TRBV29-1 and TRBJ2-5; TRBD1 is a possible D gene (6 bases). V was clipped by 3 bases and J by 4 bases, with 15 bases between them. The CDR3 totals 14 residues. The V gene's germline CDR1 is SQVTM and CDR2 ANQGSEA. The chain's CDR3 is CSVDLGARLETQYF. DNA for the CDR3: TGCAGCGTTGATTTGGGGGCGCGGTTAGAGACCCAGTACTTC.

The chain is built from TRBV12-5 and TRBJ1-5; D is ambiguous. CDR3 length: 12 amino acids. Germline CDR1 is LGHNT and CDR2 is FRNRAP. The V and J ends lost 5 bases and 4 bases respectively, with 6 bases between them. CDR3 nucleotide sequence: TGTGCTAGTGGTCCCCTTAATCAGCCCCAGCATTTT. Amino acid sequence: CASGPLNQPQHF.

This chain links TRBV27 with TRBJ1-5, with D perhaps TRBD1 (5 bases). Trimming removed 5 bases at V and 0 bases at J, with 11 bases between. The CDR3 extends over 15 amino acids. Germline CDR1 MNHEY, CDR2 SMNVEV (reference sequence). The CDR3 region is CASSNWGGSNQPQHF. DNA for the CDR3: TGTGCCAGCAGTAATTGGGGCGGTAGCAATCAGCCCCAGCATTTT.

The chain uses TRBV6-5 and TRBJ2-3; TRBD1 matches at 7 bases. The CDR3 has 15 residues. With 0 bases clipped from V and 6 bases from J, the junction kept 6 bases outside the gene matches. Germline V gene data show CDR1 as MNHEY and CDR2 as SVGAGI. The CDR3 DNA is TGTGCCAGCAGTTACTCGCGAGGGGGCAGTGATACGCAGTATTTT. Translated, it gives CASSYSRGGSDTQYF.

The chain uses TRBV5-4 and TRBJ2-7; 7 bases match TRBD1. This CDR3 is 15 amino acids long. V was clipped by 4 bases and J by 1 base; unmatched bases: 8. Per the germline V gene, CDR1 is SGHNT and CDR2 is YYREEE (reference sequence). CDR3 nucleotide sequence: TGTGCCAGCAGCGCACCGGGACAGAATTCCTACGAGCAGTACTTC. This sequence encodes CASSAPGQNSYEQYF.

The rearrangement uses TRBV11-2 and TRBJ2-5; D is unclear. Germline V CDR1 and CDR2: SGHAT, FQNNGV. The CDR3 totals 14 residues. V gave up 2 bases and J gave up 2 bases, with 9 bases separating them. The CDR3 coding sequence is TGTGCCAGCAGCTTACCCCGGATACAAGAGACCCAGTACTTC. This encodes CASSLPRIQETQYF.

The chain joins TRBV7-2 to TRBJ2-7; 10 bases are shared with TRBD1. CDR3 size: 16 residues. J gave up 3 bases and V 5 bases, and 10 bases lay outside the gene matches. Germline V gives CDR1 SGHTA, CDR2 FQGNSA. The chain's CDR3 is CASSQSGTGAVYEQYF. The CDR3 DNA reads as TGTGCCAGCAGCCAATCCGGGACAGGGGCCGTCTACGAGCAGTACTTC.

V is TRBV4-1 and J is TRBJ1-3; 9 bases fit TRBD1. Germline V CDR1 and CDR2: MGHRA, YSYEKL. The V and J ends lost 4 bases and 7 bases, in that order; junction bases with no gene match: 17. The CDR3 runs to 18 residues. In nucleotides, the CDR3 is TGCGCCAGCAGCCCAAGGGACGACCCGGGACAGGGAATCAACACCATATATTTT. Translated, it gives CASSPRDDPGQGINTIYF.

This clone was recorded once. The chain links TRBV30 to TRBJ2-5; D is perhaps TRBD1 (5 bases). Germline-derived CDR1 and CDR2 are GTSNPN and SVGIG (reference sequence). The length of the CDR3 is 13 residues. V was trimmed by 4 bases and J by 5 bases, leaving 14 bases between them. The CDR3 here is CAWNYLPGETQYF. CDR3 bases: TGTGCCTGGAACTACCTCCCAGGGGAGACCCAGTACTTC.

The chain joins TRBV25-1 to TRBJ2-5; the D is unclear. V lost 0 bases and J 0 bases, leaving 2 bases between the germline ends. The CDR3 loop spans 13 amino acids. CDR1 is MGHDK, CDR2 SYGVNS, per germline. CDR3 in DNA: TGTGCCAGCAGTGAATATAACCAAGAGACCCAGTACTTC. Encoded protein: CASSEYNQETQYF.

The chain employs TRBV5-1 and TRBJ1-5; D remains ambiguous. The CDR3 consists of 15 residues. V shed 0 bases and J shed 4 bases, with 11 bases lying between them. CDR1 is SGHRS, CDR2 YFSETQ, per germline. This CDR3 is CASSLDPGLNQPQHF. CDR3 bases: TGCGCCAGCAGCTTGGATCCAGGATTGAATCAGCCCCAGCATTTT.

V usage is TRBV9 and J usage is TRBJ1-1; weak D call: TRBD1 (5 bases). This CDR3 region has 14 residues. The V end lost 3 bases, the J end lost 1 base, and 10 bases lay between the germline ends. The germline gives CDR1 SGDLS, CDR2 YYNGEE. DNA of the CDR3: TGTGCCAGCAGCGCCGCGGGGACGAACACTGAAGCTTTCTTT. Translation: CASSAAGTNTEAFF.

The gene calls are TRBV5-1 and TRBJ1-2; 8 positions agree with TRBD1. The V gene end was trimmed by 4 bases and the J gene end by 8 bases; junction bases not matched to a gene: 16. Germline values: CDR1 SGHRS, CDR2 YFSETQ. This CDR3 comprises 16 residues. Written as DNA, the CDR3 is TGCGCCAGCAGCCCGCCAGCCCAGACAGGGGTCGGCGGCTACACCTTC. Translated: CASSPPAQTGVGGYTF. Together with reference TRBV5-1 and TRBJ1-2, the CDR3 gives the full variable domain: KAGVTQTPRYLIKTRGQQVTLSCSPISGHRSVSWYQQTPGQGLQFLFEYFSETQRNKGNFPGRFSGRQFSNSRSEMNVSTLELGDSALYLCASSPPAQTGVGGYTFGSGTRLTVV.

Here the CDR3 reads CASSQGRAKTETQYF. The CDR3 coding sequence is TGCGCCAGCAGCCAGGGGCGGGCGAAGACGGAGACCCAGTACTTC. The rearrangement uses TRBV4-1 and TRBJ2-5; perhaps D is TRBD1 or TRBD2 (5 bases each). CDR3 length: 15 residues. With 3 bases removed from V and 5 bases from J, the gap between germline ends came to 16 bases. Germline V gene lookup returns CDR1 MGHRA and CDR2 YSYEKL.

V usage is TRBV7-9 and J usage is TRBJ1-1; perhaps TRBD1 as D (5 bases). This CDR3 contains 12 residues. Germline V gene lookup returns CDR1 SEHNR and CDR2 FQNEAQ (reference sequence). Between the trimmed V and J ends, which lost 9 bases and 0 bases, there was a span of 8 bases. The CDR3 here is CASSGMNTEAFF. CDR3 bases: TGTGCCAGTTCAGGGATGAACACTGAAGCTTTCTTT.